Below are 17 T cell receptor beta chains sequenced from a single sample in a study of blood T cell repertoires in COVID-19. Repertoires were generated with immunoSEQ multiplex PCR, while TCRdb's copy carries only in-frame clones and drops some. The sample records over 200,000 clones, over 70% being singletons. Sample: PBMCs or T cells enriched from blood (not recorded which). These receptors were taken from a woman under 40 who had been exposed to COVID-19.

CDR3 loop: CASSIPGWGETNYGYTF. The CDR3 region has the DNA TGTGCCAGCAGCATACCCGGATGGGGGGAGACCAACTATGGCTACACCTTC. The chain uses TRBV7-9 and TRBJ1-2, with D tentatively TRBD1 (5 bases). The CDR3 is 17 amino acids. The germline V gene encodes CDR1 SEHNR and CDR2 FQNEAQ (reference sequence). Trimming cost V 5 bases and J 2 bases, with 21 bases left between them. The full variable domain, rest sourced from reference TRBV7-9 and TRBJ1-2, is DTGVSQNPRHKITKRGQNVTFRCDPISEHNRLYWYRQTLGQGPEFLTYFQNEAQLEKSRLLSDRFSAERPKGSFSTLEIQRTEQGDSAMYLCASSIPGWGETNYGYTFGSGTRLTVV.

J is TRBJ1-5 and V is TRBV24-1, with D tentatively TRBD1 (5 bases). The V and J ends lost 0 bases and 1 base respectively, with 12 bases between them. The germline gives CDR1 KGHDR, CDR2 SFDVKD. The CDR3 has 17 amino acids. The CDR3 bases are TGTGCCACCAGTGATTTGTCCCCAGGGCGGAGCAATCAGCCCCAGCATTTT. The encoded protein is CATSDLSPGRSNQPQHF.

The rearrangement links TRBV20-1 to TRBJ2-1, with D uncertain. Germline CDR1 reads DFQATT; CDR2 reads SNEGSKA (reference sequence). The CDR3 runs to 12 residues. V was pared by 3 bases and J by 10 bases, with 13 bases between. CDR3 sequence: CSASPPGGEQFF. The CDR3 DNA is TGCAGTGCTAGTCCCCCTGGCGGAGAGCAGTTCTTC.

The chain couples TRBV2 to TRBJ1-2, with a tentative D call TRBD1 (6 bases). V was pared by 6 bases and J by 9 bases, with 23 bases between. CDR1 and CDR2 from the germline V gene are SNHLY and FYNNEI. This CDR3 has 15 amino acids. CDR3 DNA: TGTGCCAGCAGAGAGGGGGAGCCGGGCGACGGTCGCTACACCTTC. Protein product: CASREGEPGDGRYTF.

About this clone itself: Other DNA sequences in the sample encode the same CDR3. The rearrangement joins TRBV27 to TRBJ1-1; possible D gene TRBD1, 5 bases. Germline CDR1 and CDR2: MNHEY and SMNVEV (reference sequence). This CDR3 has 14 residues. V gave up 7 bases and J gave up 1 base, with 13 bases separating them. CDR3 loop: CASTRGVGNTEAFF. The CDR3 nucleotides are TGTGCCAGCACCCGGGGGGTGGGGAACACTGAAGCTTTCTTT.

The gene calls are TRBV6-4 and TRBJ2-7; 11 bases agree with TRBD2. The CDR3 spans 15 residues. Germline-derived CDR1 and CDR2 are MRHNA and SNTAGT. V shed 6 bases and J 1 base; nucleotides not matched to a gene: 5. The CDR3 sequence: CASRTSGIYSYEQYF. In nucleotides, the CDR3 is TGTGCCAGCAGGACTAGCGGGATCTATTCCTACGAGCAGTACTTC.

The rearrangement uses TRBV29-1 and TRBJ2-7, with 10 bases identical to TRBD2. CDR1 is SQVTM and CDR2 is ANQGSEA in the germline V gene. V gave up 6 bases and J gave up 2 bases; unmatched junction bases: 1. This CDR3 is built from 12 residues. CDR3 coding DNA: TGCAGCGTAGCGGGAGGGCCCTACGAGCAGTACTTC. This gives the protein CSVAGGPYEQYF.

The rearrangement links TRBV18 to TRBJ2-5; 7 bases fit TRBD1. The CDR3 has 13 residues. Germline CDR1 and CDR2: KGHSH and LQKENI. V trimming: 8 bases; J trimming: 1 base; junction bases outside the gene matches: 4. The CDR3 reads CASHDRVQETQYF. The CDR3 nucleotides read TGTGCCAGCCATGACAGGGTCCAAGAGACCCAGTACTTC.

This chain connects TRBV12-3 or TRBV12-4 to TRBJ2-7; D gene ambiguous. Trimming took 4 bases from V and 3 from J, leaving 7 bases between them. The CDR3 length is 12 residues. The CDR3 sequence: CASSSLLYEQYF. The CDR3 nucleotides read TGTGCCAGCAGTTCCCTCCTCTACGAGCAGTACTTC.

This chain joins TRBV7-9 and TRBJ2-1, with TRBD2 matching over 8 bases. CDR1 SEHNR and CDR2 FQNEAQ come from the germline V gene (reference sequence). The V segment lost 9 bases and the J segment 6 bases; nucleotides outside the gene matches: 13. The CDR3 runs to 15 residues. The CDR3 region is CASQLSREDPNEQFF. As DNA, the CDR3 is TGTGCCAGTCAGCTCTCGCGGGAGGACCCCAATGAGCAGTTCTTC.

J is TRBJ2-1 and V is TRBV3-1 (or the pseudogene TRBV3-2); the D gene is possibly TRBD1 (6 bases). V was cut by 4 bases and J by 9 bases, with 19 bases left in between. The length of the CDR3 is 15 residues. Germline V CDR1 and CDR2: LGHDT, YNNKEL (reference sequence). The CDR3 sequence: CASSPPQGISGEQFF. In nucleotides, the CDR3 is TGTGCCAGCAGCCCCCCTCAGGGGATCTCTGGTGAGCAGTTCTTC.

The chain recombines TRBV9 with TRBJ2-2, with D possibly being TRBD1 (6 bases). The CDR3 is 15 amino acids. Trimming took 4 bases from V and 0 from J, leaving 10 bases between them. Germline lookup yields CDR1 SGDLS and CDR2 YYNGEE. The CDR3 protein is CASSNKGANTGELFF. For the CDR3, the DNA is TGTGCCAGCAGCAACAAGGGGGCGAACACCGGGGAGCTGTTTTTT.

This chain uses TRBV5-1 with TRBJ2-7, with 7 bases fitting TRBD1. Germline CDR1 is SGHRS and CDR2 is YFSETQ. After removal of 3 bases from V and 5 bases from J, the junction contained 8 bases not matched to a gene. The CDR3 totals 14 residues. The DNA for the CDR3 is TGCGCCAGCAGCTGGCTGGGACAGAACGACGAGCAGTACTTC. Amino acid sequence: CASSWLGQNDEQYF.

This chain connects TRBV7-9 to TRBJ2-1, with 7 bases identical to TRBD1. Germline loops: CDR1 SEHNR, CDR2 FQNEAQ (reference sequence). The CDR3 is made up of 14 amino acids. Unmatched junction bases numbered 3, after V lost 2 bases and J lost 5 bases. The CDR3 sequence: CASSLRQGNNEQFF. CDR3 bases: TGTGCCAGCAGCTTACGACAGGGAAACAATGAGCAGTTCTTC.

This chain links TRBV11-2 with TRBJ1-1; TRBD1 matches 10 bases. With V trimmed by 5 bases and J by 2 bases, 5 bases remained unmatched. Germline CDR1 SGHAT, CDR2 FQNNGV. The CDR3 totals 15 residues. The DNA of the CDR3 is TGTGCCAGCAGCCCCCGGGACAGGGGCAACACTGAAGCTTTCTTT. Translating it yields CASSPRDRGNTEAFF.

The J gene is TRBJ2-3, the V gene TRBV19, with 11 nucleotides matching TRBD2. Trimming took 6 bases from V and 2 from J; bases not matched to a gene: 13. Per germline, CDR1 LNHDA and CDR2 SQIVND (reference sequence). There are 18 residues in the CDR3. This CDR3 is CASSFTGTSGSITDTQYF. In DNA form, the CDR3 reads TGTGCCAGTAGCTTTACCGGGACTAGCGGAAGTATCACAGATACGCAGTATTTT.

J is TRBJ1-1 and V is TRBV10-2, with D perhaps TRBD1 (5 bases). V lost 0 bases and J lost 4, with 12 bases in between. Per germline, CDR1 WSHSY and CDR2 SAAADI. This CDR3 contains 15 residues. The CDR3 coding sequence is TGCGCCAGCAGTGAGTCGGGGGGAACGGGCACTGAAGCTTTCTTT. Translated, it gives CASSESGGTGTEAFF.